This T cell receptor (beta chain) was observed in a study of T-cell memory formation after mild COVID-19. Via MiXCR, TCRdb re-called the 5' RACE reads, giving one row per CDR3 protein. In the table there are around 160,000 distinct CDR3 sequences, 11% of which are singletons. This clonotype was found many times. Trimming at V came to 7 bases and at J to 7 bases, leaving 12 bases not matched to a gene. This CDR3 is built from 14 residues. The sequencing sample was made of PBMCs or a T cell subset sorted from them (not recorded which). This receptor was taken from a man younger than 30 who had mild COVID-19 (a few samples of this study predate the infection). Cell type and time point are not known. The chain joins TRBV12-3 or TRBV12-4 to TRBJ2-5; 7 bases are a match to TRBD2. CDR3 bases: TGTGCCAGCACCCTTGGGGCGGGGGAGGGGACCCAGTACTTC. It translates to CASTLGAGEGTQYF.